This TCR beta chain was sequenced during a study of blood T cells in healthy people across ages. Individuals who donated were healthy Caucasians from Russia aged about 6 to 90. Drawn from each donor were 7.5 to 10 milliliters of peripheral blood. Alongside a J-beta primer mix, a sample-barcoded 5' primer served in a second PCR lasting about 6 to 11 cycles. Each TCR beta cDNA got a 12-nucleotide random molecular identifier. TCRdb reprocessed the 5' RACE reads with MiXCR, giving one entry per CDR3 protein. Of about 1.1 million distinct CDR3 sequences listed, approximately 38% are singletons. The material sequenced was blood. This TCR came from a man aged 18 to 29 in good health.

CDR3 region: CASSFPPTGDTGELFF. The CDR3 nucleotides read TGTGCCAGCAGTTTCCCCCCCACAGGGGATACCGGGGAGCTGTTTTTT. The chain recombines TRBV6-6 with TRBJ2-2, with TRBD1 matching 7 bases. This CDR3 comprises 16 residues. With 4 bases clipped from V and 5 bases from J, the junction kept 10 bases outside the gene matches. Germline CDR1 MNHNY, CDR2 SVGAGI (reference sequence).